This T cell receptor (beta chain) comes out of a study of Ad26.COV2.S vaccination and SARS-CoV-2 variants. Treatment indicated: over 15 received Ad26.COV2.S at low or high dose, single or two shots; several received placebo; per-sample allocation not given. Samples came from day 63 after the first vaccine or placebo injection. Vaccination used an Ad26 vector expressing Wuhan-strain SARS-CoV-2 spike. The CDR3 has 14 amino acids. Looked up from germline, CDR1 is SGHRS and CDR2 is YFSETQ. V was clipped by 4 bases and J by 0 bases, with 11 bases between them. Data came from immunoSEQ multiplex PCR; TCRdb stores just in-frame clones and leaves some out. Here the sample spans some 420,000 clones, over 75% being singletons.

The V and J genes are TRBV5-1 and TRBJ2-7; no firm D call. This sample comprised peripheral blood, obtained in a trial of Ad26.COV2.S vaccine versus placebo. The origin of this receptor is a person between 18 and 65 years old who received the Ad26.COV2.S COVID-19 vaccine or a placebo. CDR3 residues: CASSPPNPSYEQYF. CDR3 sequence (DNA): TGCGCCAGCAGCCCGCCTAACCCCTCCTACGAGCAGTACTTC. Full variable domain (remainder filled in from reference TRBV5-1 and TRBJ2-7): KAGVTQTPRYLIKTRGQQVTLSCSPISGHRSVSWYQQTPGQGLQFLFEYFSETQRNKGNFPGRFSGRQFSNSRSEMNVSTLELGDSALYLCASSPPNPSYEQYFGPGTRLTVT.